Shown below are 17 T cell receptor beta chains from a single sample sequenced in a study of CD8 T cells in ankylosing spondylitis. No antigens are known for them. MiXCR, applied by TCRdb to the 5' RACE reads, yields one record per CDR3 protein. The sample gives just under 550,000 distinct CDR3 sequences, more than 9.5% of which show up once; approximately 6.2% is in the top ten. Study-level findings and limits: Typical of ankylosing spondylitis blood, it appeared, was a TCR beta motif of roughly eight highly homologous variants.

The sequencing sample was made of blood, either unsorted or a sorted T cell fraction (not recorded which). Every receptor here comes from a male donor with ankylosing spondylitis.

This clonotype appeared a few times. The chain couples TRBV5-1 to TRBJ2-1, with D unresolved. CDR1 and CDR2 (germline): SGHRS, YFSETQ. This CDR3 has 15 amino acids. V lost 2 bases and J lost 0, with 9 bases in between. The CDR3 region has the DNA TGCGCCAGCAGCTTACTGTCGAGCTCCTACAATGAGCAGTTCTTC. Translation gives CASSLLSSSYNEQFF.

The V and J genes are TRBV28 and TRBJ2-5, with D possibly TRBD1 on 6 matching bases. CDR1 is MDHEN, CDR2 SYDVKM, per germline. Trimming shortened V by 7 bases and J by 2 bases, and 14 bases separated the two germline ends. CDR3 length: 14 residues. CDR3 DNA sequence: TGTGCCAGCATCCGAGGGGGACCGCAAGAGACCCAGTACTTC. It codes for CASIRGGPQETQYF.

V gene TRBV14 combines with J gene TRBJ2-3, with a tentative D call TRBD1 (6 bases). Germline loops: CDR1 SGHDN, CDR2 FVKESK. Trimming took 1 base from V and 2 from J, leaving 10 bases between them. CDR3 size: 15 residues. CDR3 region: CASSQAQGFTDTQYF. The CDR3 DNA reads TGTGCCAGCAGCCAAGCTCAGGGGTTCACAGATACGCAGTATTTT.

Only a few counts were recorded for this clonotype. The chain employs TRBV20-1 and TRBJ1-2, with D possibly being TRBD1 (5 bases). The V gene's germline CDR1 is DFQATT and CDR2 SNEGSKA (reference sequence). The CDR3 contains 14 residues. The V gene lost 1 base and the J gene lost 4 bases, with 13 bases spanning the gap. The CDR3 spells CSARGGAESYGYTF. Here the CDR3 DNA reads TGCAGTGCTAGAGGCGGGGCCGAATCCTATGGCTACACCTTC.

The rearrangement uses TRBV29-1 and TRBJ2-1; 7 bases are a match to TRBD2. The germline gives CDR1 SQVTM, CDR2 ANQGSEA. After removal of 6 bases from V and 7 bases from J, the junction contained 6 bases not matched to a gene. The CDR3 length is 12 residues. Here the CDR3 reads CSVRRESNEQFF. In nucleotides, the CDR3 is TGCAGCGTACGGCGGGAGTCTAATGAGCAGTTCTTC.

This clonotype was observed a handful of times. The chain recombines TRBV28 with TRBJ2-3; TRBD2 aligns across 9 bases. The CDR3 has 15 amino acids. Germline V lookup: CDR1 MDHEN, CDR2 SYDVKM. With 6 bases clipped from V and 8 bases from J, the junction kept 12 bases outside the gene matches. The CDR3 coding sequence is TGTGCCAGCAGCCGGGGCGGGAGGGCCAGGGGTACGCAGTATTTT. Residues: CASSRGGRARGTQYF.

This clonotype occurred many times. The CDR3 coding sequence is TGTGCCAGCAGCCAAGATCGGACAAATACGCAGTATTTT. Protein: CASSQDRTNTQYF. J is TRBJ2-3 and V is TRBV3-1; D is possibly TRBD1 (5 bases). This CDR3 comprises 13 residues. Trimming shortened V by 0 bases and J by 7 bases, and 8 bases separated the two germline ends. Germline V lookup: CDR1 LGHDT, CDR2 YNNKEL (reference sequence).

The chain recombines TRBV9 with TRBJ2-1, with unresolved D. The CDR3 covers 16 residues. Germline CDR1 reads SGDLS; CDR2 reads YYNGEE. Trimming took off 0 bases at V and 0 bases at J, with 10 bases between the two ends. This chain's CDR3 is CASSVGAVGSYNEQFF. The DNA for the CDR3 is TGTGCCAGCAGCGTAGGGGCGGTGGGCTCCTACAATGAGCAGTTCTTC.

Many counts were recorded for this clonotype. V is TRBV5-1 and J is TRBJ2-1; 10 bases map to TRBD1. The CDR3 loop spans 13 amino acids. Germline V gene sequence: CDR1 SGHRS, CDR2 YFSETQ. V was clipped by 7 bases and J by 4 bases; unmatched bases: 2. CDR3 protein: CASLGQGYNEQFF. The CDR3 coding sequence is TGCGCCAGCCTGGGACAGGGGTACAATGAGCAGTTCTTC.

The CDR3 sequence is CASSLASGLYSNQPQHF. The DNA for the CDR3 is TGTGCCAGCAGCTTAGCCTCAGGACTCTATAGCAATCAGCCCCAGCATTTT. V usage is TRBV7-8 and J usage is TRBJ1-5, with D uncertain. The CDR3 contains 17 residues. CDR1 and CDR2 (germline): SGHVS, FQNEAQ. Trimming shortened V by 0 bases and J by 0 bases, and 12 bases separated the two germline ends.

At least ten counts were recorded for this clonotype. This rearrangement joins TRBV25-1 to TRBJ1-1; 8 nucleotides match TRBD1. The CDR3 length is 15 residues. The germline CDR1 and CDR2 sequences are MGHDK and SYGVNS. The trim removed 4 bases at V and 6 bases at J, leaving 10 bases unmatched. DNA for the CDR3: TGTGCCAGCAGTGCCGGGATCGGGACAGGACCTGAAGCTTTCTTT. Translation: CASSAGIGTGPEAFF.

The genes are TRBV7-8 and TRBJ2-2; TRBD2 matches at 14 bases. CDR3 length: 18 residues. Germline assignment: CDR1 SGHVS and CDR2 FQNEAQ. V shed 1 base, J shed 4 bases, and the junction held 5 bases outside the gene matches. CDR3 in DNA: TGTGCCAGCAGCTTAGAGGGACTAGCGGGAGATATCACCGGGGAGCTGTTTTTT. Translated, it gives CASSLEGLAGDITGELFF.

This clonotype appeared a few times. J is TRBJ2-5 and V is TRBV20-1, with a possible D match to TRBD2 (5 bases). Germline values: CDR1 DFQATT, CDR2 SNEGSKA (reference sequence). The V end lost 3 bases, the J end lost 5 bases, and 16 bases lay between the germline ends. CDR3 length equals 14 residues. For the CDR3, the DNA is TGCAGTGCTAGGAGGGCAGGTAGAGGGGAGACCCAGTACTTC. Protein sequence: CSARRAGRGETQYF.

The chain has TRBV5-4 and TRBJ2-3; TRBD2 matches 7 bases. Germline CDR1 is SGHNT and CDR2 is YYREEE (reference sequence). The trim removed 0 bases at V and 3 bases at J, leaving 4 bases unmatched. The CDR3 runs 15 residues. This chain's CDR3 is CASSLELAVTDTQYF. CDR3 nucleotide sequence: TGTGCCAGCAGCTTGGAGCTAGCGGTGACAGATACGCAGTATTTT.

J is TRBJ1-3 and V is TRBV21-1; the D call TRBD1 from the table was never checked on the DNA. TRBV21-1 is flagged as a pseudogene. CDR3 length: 14 amino acids. The CDR3 DNA reads TGTGCCAGCAGCAAACCAGGGGCTGGAAACACCATATATTTT. This translates into CASSKPGAGNTIYF.

This clonotype was recorded at least ten times. The CDR3 sequence is CASSVLAQETQYF. The CDR3 nucleotides read TGTGCCAGCAGCGTCCTAGCCCAAGAGACCCAGTACTTC. This chain links TRBV9 with TRBJ2-5; a possible D gene is TRBD2 (5 bases). V was pared by 2 bases and J by 1 base, with 6 bases between. The V gene's germline CDR1 is SGDLS and CDR2 YYNGEE. This CDR3 comprises 13 residues.

This clonotype was seen a few times. The gene calls are TRBV12-3 or TRBV12-4 and TRBJ1-5, with 7 bases lining up with TRBD1. CDR3 length: 14 amino acids. The V gene end was trimmed by 6 bases and the J gene end by 2 bases; junction bases not matched to a gene: 4. CDR3: CASRSDRGNQPQHF. CDR3 nucleotides: TGTGCCAGCAGATCTGACAGGGGCAATCAGCCCCAGCATTTT.